The 25 T cell receptor beta chains below all came from one sample that was sequenced in a study of a mutant IDH1 vaccine in newly diagnosed glioma (dated by TCRdb to about 2021). Receptor amplification or capture employed the immunoSEQ multiplex PCR assay. In its TCRdb copy, this immuneACCESS table keeps in-frame sequences only and misses some clones. Where compared with another copy, unresolved V genes explain less than half of these, and the others have no known cause. Across this sample there are around 56,000 clones, with around 81% seen only once. The ten top clones hold about 3.2% of the sample. The time point label on this specimen signifies: week 5, during vaccination. Each vaccine dose was 300 ug of a 20-mer mutant IDH1 peptide in Montanide, given subcutaneously with topical imiquimod. For these receptors, no antigen is known. The sequencing here drew on PBMCs, taken from a glioma patient whose treatment included an IDH1 peptide vaccine. The receptors come from a man aged 25 to 45 with glioma.

The V call is TRBV2, the J call TRBJ2-3, with 8 bases matching TRBD2. Germline V gene data show CDR1 as SNHLY and CDR2 as FYNNEI. This CDR3 contains 15 residues. V lost 5 bases to trimming and J lost 2 bases; unmatched junction nucleotides: 6. The CDR3 DNA reads TGTGCCAGCAGTTCGACTAGCGCGTCCACAGATACGCAGTATTTT. This gives the protein CASSSTSASTDTQYF.

This sequence joins TRBV6-5 and TRBJ2-3; D is perhaps TRBD1 or TRBD2 (6 bases each). V lost 7 bases to trimming and J lost 1 base, with 12 bases between them. Germline V gene data show CDR1 as MNHEY and CDR2 as SVGAGI. The CDR3 totals 14 residues. Here the CDR3 DNA reads TGTGCCAGCACTATGGGGGGCCGCACAGATACGCAGTATTTT. It yields the protein CASTMGGRTDTQYF.

V and J are TRBV6-4 and TRBJ2-1, with D unresolved. CDR1 is MRHNA and CDR2 is SNTAGT in the germline V gene. Trimming took off 3 bases at V and 6 bases at J, with 9 bases between the two ends. The CDR3 spans 13 residues. The CDR3 bases are TGTGCCAGCAGTGAGGAAGCACGCAATGAGCAGTTCTTC. It specifies CASSEEARNEQFF.

The genes are TRBV14 and TRBJ1-2; D uncertain. Germline lookup yields CDR1 SGHDN and CDR2 FVKESK. The CDR3 has 12 residues. V lost 4 bases, J lost 8 bases, and 11 bases lay in between. The CDR3 bases are TGTGCCAGCAGCCGCGCGGTGAGCGGCTACACCTTC. It specifies CASSRAVSGYTF.

This sequence joins TRBV30 and TRBJ1-4; D not resolved. This CDR3 region has 14 residues. Germline CDR1 is GTSNPN and CDR2 is SVGIG (reference sequence). Trimming removed 1 base from V and 7 bases from J, with 13 bases in between. The CDR3 sequence is CAWSGSASLEKLFF. The CDR3 DNA sequence: TGTGCCTGGAGTGGTTCAGCAAGCCTTGAAAAACTGTTTTTT.

In this sample, this clone turned up once. The V call is TRBV6-1, the J call TRBJ1-2; TRBD1 is a possible D gene (6 bases). The CDR3 runs 13 residues. Trimming shortened V by 2 bases and J by 8 bases, and 12 bases separated the two germline ends. In germline, CDR1 is MNHNS, CDR2 SASEGT. The CDR3 DNA sequence: TGTGCCAGCAGTGAAACAACAGGGTGGGGCTACACCTTC. Encoded protein: CASSETTGWGYTF.

V and J are TRBV5-6 and TRBJ2-2; 9 bases align to TRBD1. Germline CDR1 is SGHDT and CDR2 is YYEEEE. The CDR3 runs to 16 residues. Trimming removed 2 bases from V and 6 bases from J; junction bases left unmatched: 8. In DNA form, the CDR3 reads TGTGCCAGCAGCTTCGTTGTGGGACAGGGTGCCGGGGAGCTGTTTTTT. It yields the protein CASSFVVGQGAGELFF.

V and J are TRBV15 and TRBJ1-1; no definite D call. This CDR3 contains 13 residues. The germline V gene has CDR1 LNHNV and CDR2 YYDKDF (reference sequence). The germline V and J ends were trimmed by 4 bases and 1 base, with 7 bases remaining between them. In DNA, the CDR3 is TGTGCCACCAGCATCGTTAGGAACACTGAAGCTTTCTTT. Residues: CATSIVRNTEAFF. Using reference TRBV15 and TRBJ1-1 for the parts outside the CDR3, the full variable domain is DAMVIQNPRYQVTQFGKPVTLSCSQTLNHNVMYWYQQKSSQAPKLLFHYYDKDFNNEADTPDNFQSRRPNTSFCFLDIRSPGLGDTAMYLCATSIVRNTEAFFGQGTRLTVV.

The V call is TRBV7-8, the J call TRBJ2-1; the D gene is possibly TRBD1 (8 bases). The CDR3 sequence is 14 residues long. Germline lookup yields CDR1 SGHVS and CDR2 FQNEAQ. Trimming took off 10 bases at V and 7 bases at J, with 20 bases between the two ends. The CDR3 reads CATAGGGGGNEQFF. The DNA for the CDR3 is TGTGCCACGGCAGGGGGCGGGGGAGGAAATGAGCAGTTCTTC.

The table lists this clone with a few counts. V and J are TRBV2 and TRBJ1-5, with D maybe TRBD1 (6 bases). The CDR3 runs to 14 residues. From germline, CDR1 is SNHLY and CDR2 FYNNEI. The germline V and J ends were trimmed by 7 bases and 0 bases, with 10 bases remaining between them. CDR3 sequence reads: CASTTGDSNQPQHF. The DNA of the CDR3 is TGTGCCAGCACGACAGGCGATAGCAATCAGCCCCAGCATTTT.

This clone was counted between two and nine times. The chain joins TRBV29-1 to TRBJ1-1; a possible D gene is TRBD1 (6 bases). Germline V lookup: CDR1 SQVTM, CDR2 ANQGSEA. The CDR3 has 16 amino acids. The V end was cut by 2 bases, the J end by 0 bases, with 16 bases between. The CDR3 loop reads CSVETERGAMNTEAFF. CDR3 bases: TGCAGCGTTGAAACGGAGAGGGGGGCCATGAACACTGAAGCTTTCTTT.

The rearrangement uses TRBV6-1 and TRBJ2-3, with D uncertain. Germline CDR1 reads MNHNS; CDR2 reads SASEGT. This CDR3 contains 13 residues. Trimming took off 2 bases at V and 3 bases at J, with 6 bases between the two ends. CDR3 bases: TGTGCCAGCAGTGAAATGCAGACAGATACGCAGTATTTT. It yields the protein CASSEMQTDTQYF.

This chain joins TRBV28 and TRBJ1-2, with a tentative D call TRBD1 (6 bases). There are 16 residues in the CDR3. The V gene's germline CDR1 is MDHEN and CDR2 SYDVKM. Between the trimmed V and J ends, which lost 5 bases and 5 bases, there was a span of 21 bases. This CDR3 reads CASSHNLQGPGYGYTF. As DNA, the CDR3 is TGTGCCAGCAGTCATAACCTACAGGGCCCCGGGTATGGCTACACCTTC.

CDR3 sequence reads: CATSRDSSGGAYEQYF. The CDR3, as DNA: TGTGCCACCAGCAGAGATTCTAGCGGGGGGGCCTACGAGCAGTACTTC. J is TRBJ2-7 and V is TRBV15; 12 bases are a match to TRBD2. This CDR3 spans 16 amino acids. Germline-derived CDR1 and CDR2 are LNHNV and YYDKDF (reference sequence). J gave up 2 bases and V 0 bases, and 2 bases lay outside the gene matches.

The chain recombines TRBV7-9 with TRBJ2-3, with D maybe TRBD1 (5 bases). The CDR3 totals 15 residues. V dropped 1 base and J dropped 4 bases, with 12 bases sitting between them. Germline V gene lookup returns CDR1 SEHNR and CDR2 FQNEAQ (reference sequence). In nucleotides, the CDR3 is TGTGCCAGCAGCTTAGGACGAAGCAGGGCAGATACGCAGTATTTT. As protein: CASSLGRSRADTQYF.

In this sample, this clone turned up a few times. This chain uses TRBV5-1 with TRBJ2-2, with unresolved D. Germline loops: CDR1 SGHRS, CDR2 YFSETQ. V was pared by 1 base and J by 1 base, with 11 bases between. The CDR3 extends over 16 amino acids. CDR3 sequence: CASSLSPMKNTGELFF. The CDR3 nucleotides read TGCGCCAGCAGCTTGTCTCCCATGAAGAACACCGGGGAGCTGTTTTTT.

CDR3 DNA sequence: TGTGCCAGCAGCTTAGATCTAGGGGGGTACGAGCAGTACTTC. Translating it yields CASSLDLGGYEQYF. The chain carries TRBV11-2 and TRBJ2-7, with D perhaps matching TRBD1 or TRBD2 (6 bases each). The V end was cut by 0 bases, the J end by 4 bases, with 10 bases between. CDR3 size: 14 residues. CDR1 SGHAT and CDR2 FQNNGV come from the germline V gene.

The CDR3 DNA is TGTGCCAGCAGCCAAGGTCAGGGGTTAAACACCGGGGAGCTGTTTTTT. Its protein product is CASSQGQGLNTGELFF. The chain links TRBV14 to TRBJ2-2; D is possibly TRBD1 (6 bases). With 1 base removed from V and 2 bases from J, the gap between germline ends came to 11 bases. The CDR3 spans 16 residues. Germline CDR1 and CDR2: SGHDN and FVKESK.

This chain connects TRBV9 to TRBJ2-3; no reliable D call. Germline V gene sequence: CDR1 SGDLS, CDR2 YYNGEE. The CDR3 contains 15 residues. The germline V and J ends were trimmed by 4 bases and 0 bases, with 12 bases remaining between them. CDR3 amino acids: CASSIGLGSTDTQYF. The CDR3, as DNA: TGTGCCAGCAGCATAGGATTGGGCAGCACAGATACGCAGTATTTT.

V gene TRBV9 combines with J gene TRBJ1-5; D is undetermined. The CDR3 has 15 amino acids. CDR1 is SGDLS, CDR2 YYNGEE, per germline. Trimming stripped 2 bases from V and 3 bases from J, with 12 bases between. CDR3 in amino acids: CASSVGGAYNQPQHF. For the CDR3, the DNA is TGTGCCAGCAGCGTTGGAGGCGCGTACAATCAGCCCCAGCATTTT.

The gene calls are TRBV19 and TRBJ2-1, with D perhaps being TRBD1 or TRBD2 (5 bases each). This CDR3 contains 15 residues. Deletions cut 10 bases from V and 4 bases from J, with 20 bases between. The V gene's germline CDR1 is LNHDA and CDR2 SQIVND (reference sequence). The CDR3 DNA sequence: TGTGCCACTAAAACTTCCGGGACCGGATACAATGAGCAGTTCTTC. Its protein product is CATKTSGTGYNEQFF. Together with reference TRBV19 and TRBJ2-1, the CDR3 gives the full variable domain: DGGITQSPKYLFRKEGQNVTLSCEQNLNHDAMYWYRQDPGQGLRLIYYSQIVNDFQKGDIAEGYSVSREKKESFPLTVTSAQKNPTAFYLCATKTSGTGYNEQFFGPGTRLTVL.

The rearrangement uses TRBV15 and TRBJ2-5; 11 bases are a match to TRBD2. This CDR3 comprises 14 residues. Germline trimming cut 6 bases from V and 5 bases from J; bases unmatched to any gene: 5. Germline V gene data show CDR1 as LNHNV and CDR2 as YYDKDF (reference sequence). Written as DNA, the CDR3 is TGTGCCACCAGGACTAGCGGGGAGGAGGAGACCCAGTACTTC. As protein: CATRTSGEEETQYF.

The count of this clone is one. V is TRBV5-6 and J is TRBJ2-7, with a weak D call TRBD1 (7 bases). V gave up 0 bases and J gave up 7 bases, with 11 bases separating them. This CDR3 contains 13 residues. CDR1 is SGHDT and CDR2 is YYEEEE in the germline V gene. CDR3 protein: CASSLGRGEEQYF. The CDR3 bases are TGTGCCAGCAGCTTGGGCAGGGGGGAAGAGCAGTACTTC.

The chain's CDR3 is CASLKPTGFGYTF. The CDR3 nucleotides are TGTGCCAGCCTAAAACCGACAGGGTTTGGCTACACCTTC. The chain carries TRBV19 and TRBJ1-2; TRBD1 matches at 7 bases. V trimming: 9 bases; J trimming: 7 bases; junction bases outside the gene matches: 11. The CDR3 has 13 residues. The V gene's germline CDR1 is LNHDA and CDR2 SQIVND (reference sequence). Full variable domain (rest looked up from reference TRBV19 and TRBJ1-2): DGGITQSPKYLFRKEGQNVTLSCEQNLNHDAMYWYRQDPGQGLRLIYYSQIVNDFQKGDIAEGYSVSREKKESFPLTVTSAQKNPTAFYLCASLKPTGFGYTFGSGTRLTVV.

The chain employs TRBV4-1 and TRBJ2-3, with a weak D call TRBD2 (6 bases). CDR3 size: 17 residues. The ends were cut back, 5 bases at V and 10 bases at J, with 28 bases in the middle. Germline CDR1 and CDR2: MGHRA and YSYEKL. The CDR3 sequence is CASSTPLGRGLDLAQYF. DNA for the CDR3: TGCGCCAGCAGCACGCCGTTAGGGCGGGGCCTGGACTTGGCGCAGTATTTT.